Listed below are T cell receptor beta chains from one sample, sequenced in a study of blood T cell repertoires in COVID-19. The assay was immunoSEQ multiplex PCR, and TCRdb's table has in-frame clones only and misses some. The sample holds approximately 50,000 clones, 90% seen once. Material: peripheral blood. The receptors were sampled from a human donor in a cohort sampled during active COVID-19. CDR3s include the opening cysteine and the closing phenylalanine or tryptophan. A D gene is named only where the DNA matches it firmly. Part of the rows lack a size; the others show once, few, many or a class for expanded clones.

CDR3aa	CDR3nt	d_gene	j_gene	v_gene	abundance
CASSESSGNTEAFF	TGTGCCAGCAGTGAAAGCTCCGGGAACACTGAAGCTTTCTTT	.	TRBJ1-1	TRBV6-1	.
CASSVGTGTNQPQHF	TGTGCCAGCAGCGTAGGTACAGGAACCAATCAGCCCCAGCATTTT	.	TRBJ1-5	TRBV9	once
CASSMGGVAKNIQYF	TGTGCCAGTAGTATGGGAGGGGTAGCCAAAAACATTCAGTACTTC	TRBD2	TRBJ2-4	TRBV19	.
CASSWRQTEQYF	TGTGCCAGCAGTTGGCGGCAGACTGAGCAGTATTTT	.	TRBJ2-3	TRBV12-3/TRBV12-4	.
CASSPTGTGNTIYF	TGTGCCAGCAGTCCGACAGGGACTGGAAACACCATATATTTT	TRBD1	TRBJ1-3	TRBV5-4	.
CASCQGTFSGANVLTF	TGTGCCAGCTGTCAGGGGACATTCTCTGGGGCCAACGTCCTGACTTTC	.	TRBJ2-6	TRBV2	.
CASSLFGYEQYF	TGTGCCAGCAGCTTATTCGGTTACGAGCAGTACTTC	.	TRBJ2-7	TRBV11-2	.
CASSDLAGWVNEQYF	TGTGCCAGCAGTGATCTGGCAGGGTGGGTCAACGAGCAGTACTTC	.	TRBJ2-7	TRBV6-1	.
CASSSLRDRVVAEQFF	TGTGCCAGTAGCTCCCTCCGGGACAGGGTGGTGGCTGAGCAGTTCTTC	TRBD1	TRBJ2-1	TRBV19	.
CASSSARSRSGANVLTF	TGTGCCAGCAGCTCAGCTCGGTCCAGGTCTGGGGCCAACGTCCTGACTTTC	.	TRBJ2-6	TRBV7-3	.
CASSPASGEANYGYTF	TGCGCCAGCAGCCCCGCCTCGGGTGAGGCTAACTATGGCTACACCTTC	.	TRBJ1-2	TRBV5-1	.
CAISESSIPWERKLFF	TGTGCCATCAGTGAGTCATCGATTCCATGGGAGAGAAAACTGTTTTTT	.	TRBJ1-4	TRBV10-3	.
CASSDYARGRGGAFF	TGTGCCAGCAGTGACTACGCGAGGGGGCGGGGCGGGGCTTTCTTT	TRBD1	TRBJ1-1	TRBV2	.
CASSQDGRDYYEQYF	TGTGCCAGCAGCCAAGATGGCAGGGATTACTACGAGCAGTACTTC	.	TRBJ2-7	TRBV3-1/TRBV3-2	once
CASSLTGAGGTDTQYF	TGTGCCAGCAGCTTAACGGGGGCTGGGGGCACAGATACGCAGTATTTT	.	TRBJ2-3	TRBV7-3	once
CASSIGTSGKAYEQYF	TGTGCCAGTAGTATCGGGACTAGCGGGAAAGCCTACGAGCAGTACTTC	TRBD2	TRBJ2-7	TRBV19	.
CASTAGTGYTGELFF	TGTGCCAGCACCGCCGGGACAGGGTATACCGGGGAGCTGTTTTTT	TRBD1	TRBJ2-2	TRBV7-9	.
CASSPRGWGQNTEAFF	TGTGCCAGCAGCCCCAGGGGTTGGGGCCAAAACACTGAAGCTTTCTTT	.	TRBJ1-1	TRBV9	.
CASSLVAAAFYNSPLHF	TGTGCCAGCAGCTTAGTTGCCGCGGCGTTTTATAATTCACCCCTCCACTTT	.	TRBJ1-6	TRBV7-2	.
CASSPRRGGQGREAFF	TGTGCCAGCAGCCCCAGGAGGGGGGGACAGGGAAGGGAAGCTTTCTTT	TRBD1	TRBJ1-1	TRBV7-8	.
CASTPAGTLSYEQYF	TGTGCCAGCACCCCCGCGGGTACCCTCTCCTACGAGCAGTACTTC	.	TRBJ2-7	TRBV28	.
CASSLVWGQGETLHF	TGTGCCAGCAGTTTGGTTTGGGGACAGGGTGAAACCCTCCACTTT	TRBD1	TRBJ1-6	TRBV6-5	once
CATGDRRNQPQHF	TGTGCCACCGGGGACAGAAGGAATCAGCCCCAGCATTTT	TRBD1	TRBJ1-5	TRBV10-3	few
CASSKQGAGTEAFF	TGTGCCAGCAGCAAGCAGGGGGCCGGCACTGAAGCTTTCTTT	TRBD1	TRBJ1-1	TRBV5-4	once
CASSLGLLPGNTIYF	TGTGCCAGTAGTCTGGGACTCCTTCCTGGAAACACCATATATTTT	.	TRBJ1-3	TRBV19	few
CAISEASGVFF	TGTGCCATCAGTGAGGCTAGCGGGGTCTTTTTC	TRBD2	TRBJ2-7	TRBV10-3	.
CASRNSGGGEQYF	TGTGCCAGCAGGAACTCAGGGGGCGGCGAGCAGTACTTC	TRBD1	TRBJ2-7	TRBV12-3/TRBV12-4	.
CASGLGTATNEKLFF	TGTGCTAGTGGTTTGGGGACAGCAACTAATGAAAAACTGTTTTTT	.	TRBJ1-4	TRBV12-5	.
CSVMGGGEAFF	TGCAGTGTAATGGGAGGAGGTGAAGCTTTCTTT	.	TRBJ1-1	TRBV20-1	medium-sized
CASSTDRSNQPQHF	TGTGCCAGCAGCACGGACAGAAGCAATCAGCCCCAGCATTTT	.	TRBJ1-5	TRBV5-4	few
CASRQPGQAITYGYTF	TGTGCCAGCAGACAACCGGGACAGGCCATCACCTATGGCTACACCTTC	TRBD1	TRBJ1-2	TRBV28	.
CASSTPTGELFF	TGTGCCAGCAGTACACCTACCGGGGAGCTGTTTTTT	.	TRBJ2-2	TRBV28	.
CASSSGLSDYGYTF	TGTGCCAGCAGCTCAGGGTTGTCCGACTATGGCTACACCTTC	.	TRBJ1-2	TRBV7-8	.
CASSPFLAGGYNEQFF	TGTGCCAGCAGCCCCTTTTTAGCGGGAGGCTACAATGAGCAGTTCTTC	TRBD2	TRBJ2-1	TRBV11-3	.
CASSPPGTGGYGYTF	TGTGCCAGCTCACCACCCGGGACAGGGGGCTATGGCTACACCTTC	TRBD1	TRBJ1-2	TRBV18	.
CASSSNRGSYEQYF	TGTGCCAGCAGTTCCAACAGGGGCTCCTACGAGCAGTACTTC	TRBD1	TRBJ2-7	TRBV6-5	.
CASSMRGSGANVLTF	TGTGCCAGTAGTATGCGGGGCTCTGGGGCCAACGTCCTGACTTTC	.	TRBJ2-6	TRBV19	few
CAWNTGAQETQYF	TGTGCCTGGAATACAGGGGCGCAAGAGACCCAGTACTTC	TRBD1	TRBJ2-5	TRBV30	.
CASSLEGQRGYF	TGTGCCAGCAGCTTAGAGGGGCAGCGGGGGTACTTC	TRBD2	TRBJ2-7	TRBV7-8	.
CASSLSLTVNEKLFF	TGTGCCAGTAGCCTTTCATTGACAGTAAATGAAAAACTGTTTTTT	.	TRBJ1-4	TRBV19	.